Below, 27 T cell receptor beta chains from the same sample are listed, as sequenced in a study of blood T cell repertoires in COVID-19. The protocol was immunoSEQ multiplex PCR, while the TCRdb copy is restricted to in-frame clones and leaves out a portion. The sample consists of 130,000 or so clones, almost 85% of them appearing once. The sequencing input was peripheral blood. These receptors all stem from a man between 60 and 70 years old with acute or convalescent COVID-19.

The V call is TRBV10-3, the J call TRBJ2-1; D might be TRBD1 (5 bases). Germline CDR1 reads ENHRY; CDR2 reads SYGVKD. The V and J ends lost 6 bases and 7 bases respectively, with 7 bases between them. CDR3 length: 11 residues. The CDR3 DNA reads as TGTGCCATCAGCCGACAGAATGAGCAGTTCTTC. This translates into CAISRQNEQFF.

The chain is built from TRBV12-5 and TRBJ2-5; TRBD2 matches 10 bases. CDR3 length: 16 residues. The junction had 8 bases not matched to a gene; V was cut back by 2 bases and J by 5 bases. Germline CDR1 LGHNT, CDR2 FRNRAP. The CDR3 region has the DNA TGTGCTAGTGGTTTGTCTTCAACTAGCGGGATTGAGACCCAGTACTTC. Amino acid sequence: CASGLSSTSGIETQYF. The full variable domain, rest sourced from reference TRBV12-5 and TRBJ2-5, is DARVTQTPRHKVTEMGQEVTMRCQPILGHNTVFWYRQTMMQGLELLAYFRNRAPLDDSGMPKDRFSAEMPDATLATLKIQPSEPRDSAVYFCASGLSSTSGIETQYFGPGTRLLVL.

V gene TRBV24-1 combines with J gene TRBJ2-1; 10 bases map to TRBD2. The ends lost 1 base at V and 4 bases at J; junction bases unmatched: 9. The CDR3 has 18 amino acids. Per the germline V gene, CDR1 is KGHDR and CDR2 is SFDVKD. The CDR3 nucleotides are TGTGCCACCAGTGATTTTAGGAGCGGGGGGGCTCGGTACAATGAGCAGTTCTTC. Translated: CATSDFRSGGARYNEQFF.

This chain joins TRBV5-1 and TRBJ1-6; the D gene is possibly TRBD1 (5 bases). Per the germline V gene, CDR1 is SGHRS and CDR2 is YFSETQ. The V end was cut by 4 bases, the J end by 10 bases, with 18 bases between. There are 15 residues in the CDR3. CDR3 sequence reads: CASSTLQDAQSPLHF. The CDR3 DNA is TGCGCCAGCAGCACCTTACAGGACGCCCAGTCACCCCTCCACTTT.

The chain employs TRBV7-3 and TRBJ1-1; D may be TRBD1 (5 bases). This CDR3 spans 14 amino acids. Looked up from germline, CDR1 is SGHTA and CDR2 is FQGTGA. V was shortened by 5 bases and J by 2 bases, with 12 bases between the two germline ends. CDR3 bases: TGTGCCAGCAGCCTCAGCGGGGGAAACACTGAAGCTTTCTTT. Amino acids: CASSLSGGNTEAFF.

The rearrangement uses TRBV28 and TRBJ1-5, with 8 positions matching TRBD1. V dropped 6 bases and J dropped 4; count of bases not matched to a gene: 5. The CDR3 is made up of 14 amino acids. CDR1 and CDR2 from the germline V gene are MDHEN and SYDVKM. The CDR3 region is CASSQDRDNQPQHF. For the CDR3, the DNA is TGTGCCAGCAGCCAGGACAGGGATAATCAGCCCCAGCATTTT.

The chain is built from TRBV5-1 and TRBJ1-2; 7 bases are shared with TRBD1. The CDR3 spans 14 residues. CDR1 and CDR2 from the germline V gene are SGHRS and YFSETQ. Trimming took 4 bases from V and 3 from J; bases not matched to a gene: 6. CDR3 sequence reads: CASSLPGTDYGYTF. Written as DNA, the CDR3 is TGCGCCAGCAGCCTACCCGGGACAGACTATGGCTACACCTTC.

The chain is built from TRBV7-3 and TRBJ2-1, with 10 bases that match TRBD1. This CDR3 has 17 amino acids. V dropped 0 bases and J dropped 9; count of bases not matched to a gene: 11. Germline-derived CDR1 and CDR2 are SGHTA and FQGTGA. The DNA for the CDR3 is TGTGCCAGCAGCTTAACCCACTCCGGGACAGGGGTTAGTGAGCAGTTCTTC. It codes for CASSLTHSGTGVSEQFF. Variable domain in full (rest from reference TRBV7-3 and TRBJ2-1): GAGVSQTPSNKVTEKGKYVELRCDPISGHTALYWYRQSLGQGPEFLIYFQGTGAADDSGLPNDRFFAVRPEGSVSTLKIQRTERGDSAVYLCASSLTHSGTGVSEQFFGPGTRLTVL.

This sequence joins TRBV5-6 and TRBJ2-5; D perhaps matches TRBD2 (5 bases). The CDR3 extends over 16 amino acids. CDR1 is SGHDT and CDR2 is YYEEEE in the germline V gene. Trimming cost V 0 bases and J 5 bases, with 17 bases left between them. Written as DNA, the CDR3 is TGTGCCAGCAGCTTGGATCGGGGAACCAGTCAGGAGACCCAGTACTTC. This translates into CASSLDRGTSQETQYF.

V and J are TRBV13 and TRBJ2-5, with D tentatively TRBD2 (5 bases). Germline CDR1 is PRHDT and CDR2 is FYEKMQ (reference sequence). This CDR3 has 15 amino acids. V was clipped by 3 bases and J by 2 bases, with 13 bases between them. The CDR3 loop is CASSLARGWQETQYF. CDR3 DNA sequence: TGTGCCAGCAGCTTGGCTCGGGGATGGCAAGAGACCCAGTACTTC.

The CDR3: CASSGGGADTDTQYF. For the CDR3, the DNA is TGTGCCAGCAGCGGAGGGGGGGCTGATACAGATACGCAGTATTTT. The chain employs TRBV11-3 and TRBJ2-3; TRBD2 is a possible D gene (7 bases). The V end was cut by 5 bases, the J end by 3 bases, with 15 bases between. The CDR3 length is 15 residues. Germline lookup yields CDR1 SGHNT and CDR2 YENEEA.

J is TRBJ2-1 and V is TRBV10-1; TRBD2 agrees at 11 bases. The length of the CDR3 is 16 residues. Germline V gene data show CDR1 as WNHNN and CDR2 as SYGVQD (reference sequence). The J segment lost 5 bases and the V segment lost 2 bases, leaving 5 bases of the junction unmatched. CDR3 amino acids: CASSERLAGGNNEQFF. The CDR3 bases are TGCGCCAGCAGTGAGAGGCTAGCGGGGGGCAACAATGAGCAGTTCTTC.

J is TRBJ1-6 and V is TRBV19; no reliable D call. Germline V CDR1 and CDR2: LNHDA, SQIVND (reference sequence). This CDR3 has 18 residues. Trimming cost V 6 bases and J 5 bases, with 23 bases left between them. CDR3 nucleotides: TGTGCCAGTAGCGAAAAGCGGCAAACCCTTGGGGATAATTCACCCCTCCACTTT. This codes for CASSEKRQTLGDNSPLHF.

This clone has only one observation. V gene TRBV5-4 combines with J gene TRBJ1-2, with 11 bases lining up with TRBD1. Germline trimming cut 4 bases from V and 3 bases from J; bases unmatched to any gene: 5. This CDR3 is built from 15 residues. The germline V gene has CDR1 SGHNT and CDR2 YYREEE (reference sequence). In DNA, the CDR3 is TGTGCCAGCAGCCTCGGACAGGGGGCTGACTATGGCTACACCTTC. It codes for CASSLGQGADYGYTF.

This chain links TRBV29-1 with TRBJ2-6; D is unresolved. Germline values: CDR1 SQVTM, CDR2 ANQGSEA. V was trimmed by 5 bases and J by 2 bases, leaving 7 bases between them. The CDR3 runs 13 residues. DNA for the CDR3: TGCAGCGTTAGAGTGACTGGGGCCAACGTCCTGACTTTC. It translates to CSVRVTGANVLTF.

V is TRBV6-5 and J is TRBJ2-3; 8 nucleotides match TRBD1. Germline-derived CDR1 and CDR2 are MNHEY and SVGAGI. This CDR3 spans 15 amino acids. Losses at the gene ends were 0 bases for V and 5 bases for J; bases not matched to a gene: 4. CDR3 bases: TGTGCCAGCAGTTACTCTGGACAGGGTGTAGATACGCAGTATTTT. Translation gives CASSYSGQGVDTQYF.

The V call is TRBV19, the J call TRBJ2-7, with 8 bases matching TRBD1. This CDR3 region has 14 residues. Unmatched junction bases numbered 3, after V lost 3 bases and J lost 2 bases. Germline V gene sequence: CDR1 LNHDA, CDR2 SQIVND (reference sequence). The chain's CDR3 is CASSMGQEPYEQYF. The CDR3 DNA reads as TGTGCCAGTAGTATGGGACAGGAGCCCTACGAGCAGTACTTC.

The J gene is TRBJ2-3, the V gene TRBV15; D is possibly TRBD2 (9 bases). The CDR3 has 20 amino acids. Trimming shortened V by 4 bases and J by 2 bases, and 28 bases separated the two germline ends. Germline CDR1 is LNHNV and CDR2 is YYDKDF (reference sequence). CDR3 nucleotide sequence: TGTGCCACCAGCAAAAACAGGGGGATTCGACTAGCGGAGACCACAGATACGCAGTATTTT. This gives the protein CATSKNRGIRLAETTDTQYF.

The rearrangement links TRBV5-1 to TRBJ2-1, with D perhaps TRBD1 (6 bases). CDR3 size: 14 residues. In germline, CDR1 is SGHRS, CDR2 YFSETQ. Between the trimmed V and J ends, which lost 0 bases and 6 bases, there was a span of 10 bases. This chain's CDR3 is CASSLAGVSNEQFF. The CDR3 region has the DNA TGCGCCAGCAGCTTGGCAGGGGTGAGCAATGAGCAGTTCTTC. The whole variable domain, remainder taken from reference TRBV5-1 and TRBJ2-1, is KAGVTQTPRYLIKTRGQQVTLSCSPISGHRSVSWYQQTPGQGLQFLFEYFSETQRNKGNFPGRFSGRQFSNSRSEMNVSTLELGDSALYLCASSLAGVSNEQFFGPGTRLTVL.

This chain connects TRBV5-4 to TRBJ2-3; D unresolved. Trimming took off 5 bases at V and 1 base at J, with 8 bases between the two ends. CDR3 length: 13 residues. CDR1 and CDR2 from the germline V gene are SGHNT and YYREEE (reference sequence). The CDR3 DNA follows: TGTGCCAGCAGTTCGGCGGGCACAGATACGCAGTATTTT. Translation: CASSSAGTDTQYF.

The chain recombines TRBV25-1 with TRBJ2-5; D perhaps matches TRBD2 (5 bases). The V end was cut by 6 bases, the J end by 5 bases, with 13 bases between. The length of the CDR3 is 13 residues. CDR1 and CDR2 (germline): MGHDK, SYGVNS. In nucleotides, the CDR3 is TGTGCCAGCAGGTCAGAGAGGGAGGAGACCCAGTACTTC. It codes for CASRSEREETQYF.

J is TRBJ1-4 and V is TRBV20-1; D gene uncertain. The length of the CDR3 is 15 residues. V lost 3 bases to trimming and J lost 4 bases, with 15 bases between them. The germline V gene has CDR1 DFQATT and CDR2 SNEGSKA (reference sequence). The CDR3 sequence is CSASDERAGNEKLFF. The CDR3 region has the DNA TGCAGTGCTAGTGACGAGAGGGCTGGTAATGAAAAACTGTTTTTT.

CDR3 DNA sequence: TGTGCCTGGGGACCTAGGGGAAAAGGTTCACCCCTCCACTTT. This codes for CAWGPRGKGSPLHF. The chain links TRBV30 to TRBJ1-6; tentative D call: TRBD1 (5 bases). V was shortened by 5 bases and J by 9 bases, with 17 bases between the two germline ends. This CDR3 is 14 amino acids long. From germline, CDR1 is GTSNPN and CDR2 SVGIG (reference sequence).

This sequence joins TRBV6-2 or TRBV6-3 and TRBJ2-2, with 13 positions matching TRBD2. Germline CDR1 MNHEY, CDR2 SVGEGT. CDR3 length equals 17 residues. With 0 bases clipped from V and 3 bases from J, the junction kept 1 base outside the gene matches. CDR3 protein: CASSYSGLAGYTGELFF. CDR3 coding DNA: TGTGCCAGCAGTTACTCGGGACTAGCGGGGTACACCGGGGAGCTGTTTTTT.

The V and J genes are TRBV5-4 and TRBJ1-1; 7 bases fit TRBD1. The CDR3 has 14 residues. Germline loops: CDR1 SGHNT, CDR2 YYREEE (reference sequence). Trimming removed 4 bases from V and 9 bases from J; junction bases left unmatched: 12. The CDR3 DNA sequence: TGTGCCAGCAGCCCCGGAGGGGGCATTGGTAAAGCTTTCTTT. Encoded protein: CASSPGGGIGKAFF.

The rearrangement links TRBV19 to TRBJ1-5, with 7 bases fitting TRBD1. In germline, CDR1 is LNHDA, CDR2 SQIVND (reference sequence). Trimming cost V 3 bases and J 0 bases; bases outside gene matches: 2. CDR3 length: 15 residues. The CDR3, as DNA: TGTGCCAGTAGTATTCACAGGGGTAGCAATCAGCCCCAGCATTTT. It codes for CASSIHRGSNQPQHF.

The CDR3 is CASSVTSGGYEQYF. Here the CDR3 DNA reads TGCGCCAGCAGCGTAACTAGCGGGGGGTACGAGCAGTACTTC. V and J are TRBV5-1 and TRBJ2-7; 12 positions agree with TRBD2. CDR1 and CDR2 (germline): SGHRS, YFSETQ. This CDR3 spans 14 amino acids. J gave up 4 bases and V 4 bases, and 3 bases lay outside the gene matches.